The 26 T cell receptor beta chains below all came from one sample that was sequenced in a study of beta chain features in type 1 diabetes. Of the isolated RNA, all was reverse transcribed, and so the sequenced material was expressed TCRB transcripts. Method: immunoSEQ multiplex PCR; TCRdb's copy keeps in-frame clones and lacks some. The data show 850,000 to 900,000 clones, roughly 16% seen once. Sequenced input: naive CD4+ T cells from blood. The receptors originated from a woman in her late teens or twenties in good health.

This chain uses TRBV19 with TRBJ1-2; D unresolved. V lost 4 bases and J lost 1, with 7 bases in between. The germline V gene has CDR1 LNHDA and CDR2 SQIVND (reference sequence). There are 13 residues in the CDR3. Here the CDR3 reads CASSTGLNYGYTF. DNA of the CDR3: TGTGCCAGTAGTACCGGGCTTAACTATGGCTACACCTTC.

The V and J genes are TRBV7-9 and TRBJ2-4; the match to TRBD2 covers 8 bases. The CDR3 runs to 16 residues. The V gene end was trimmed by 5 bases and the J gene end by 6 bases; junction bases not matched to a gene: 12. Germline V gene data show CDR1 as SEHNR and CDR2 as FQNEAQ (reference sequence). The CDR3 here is CASSPLERERRNIQYF. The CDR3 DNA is TGTGCCAGCAGCCCCCTTGAGCGGGAGCGCAGAAACATTCAGTACTTC.

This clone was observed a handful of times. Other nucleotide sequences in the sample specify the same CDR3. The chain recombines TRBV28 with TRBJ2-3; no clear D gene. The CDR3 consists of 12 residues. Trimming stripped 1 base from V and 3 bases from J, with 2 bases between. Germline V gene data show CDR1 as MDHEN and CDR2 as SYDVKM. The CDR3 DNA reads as TGTGCCAGCAGTTTATTTACAGATACGCAGTATTTT. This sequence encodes CASSLFTDTQYF.

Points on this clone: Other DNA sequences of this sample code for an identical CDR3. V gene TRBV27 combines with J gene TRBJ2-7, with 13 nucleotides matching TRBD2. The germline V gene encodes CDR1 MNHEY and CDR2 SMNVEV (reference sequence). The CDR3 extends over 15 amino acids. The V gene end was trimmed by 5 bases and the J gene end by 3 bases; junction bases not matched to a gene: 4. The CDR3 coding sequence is TGTGCCAGCAGTAGGGGACTAGCGGGGAGCTACGAGCAGTACTTC. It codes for CASSRGLAGSYEQYF.

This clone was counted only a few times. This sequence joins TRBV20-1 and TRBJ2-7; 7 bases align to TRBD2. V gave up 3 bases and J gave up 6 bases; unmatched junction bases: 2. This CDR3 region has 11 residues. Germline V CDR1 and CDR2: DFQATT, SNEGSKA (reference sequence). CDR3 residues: CSASERGEQYF. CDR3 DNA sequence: TGCAGTGCTAGCGAGCGGGGCGAGCAGTACTTC.

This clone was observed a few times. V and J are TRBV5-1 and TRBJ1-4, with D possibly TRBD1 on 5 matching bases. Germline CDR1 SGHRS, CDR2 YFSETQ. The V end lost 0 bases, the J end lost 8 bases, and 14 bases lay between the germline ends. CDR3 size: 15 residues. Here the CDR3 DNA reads TGCGCCAGCAGCTTGGTCGGCAGGGAGGACGAAAAACTGTTTTTT. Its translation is CASSLVGREDEKLFF.

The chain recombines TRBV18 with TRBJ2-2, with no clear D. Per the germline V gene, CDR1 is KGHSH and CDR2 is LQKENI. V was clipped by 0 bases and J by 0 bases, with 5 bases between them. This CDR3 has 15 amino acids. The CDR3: CASSPPNANTGELFF. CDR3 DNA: TGTGCCAGCTCACCACCAAACGCGAACACCGGGGAGCTGTTTTTT.

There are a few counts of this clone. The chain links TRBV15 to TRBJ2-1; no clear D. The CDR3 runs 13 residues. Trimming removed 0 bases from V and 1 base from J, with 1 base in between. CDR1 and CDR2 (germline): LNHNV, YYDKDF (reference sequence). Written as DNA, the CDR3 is TGTGCCACCAGCAGAGAGTCCTACAATGAGCAGTTCTTC. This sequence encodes CATSRESYNEQFF.

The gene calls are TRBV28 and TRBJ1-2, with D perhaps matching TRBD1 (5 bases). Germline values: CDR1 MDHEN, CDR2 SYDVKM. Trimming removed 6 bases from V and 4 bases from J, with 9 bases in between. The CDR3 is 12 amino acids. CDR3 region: CASRSGTYGYTF. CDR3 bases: TGTGCCAGCAGAAGTGGGACCTATGGCTACACCTTC.

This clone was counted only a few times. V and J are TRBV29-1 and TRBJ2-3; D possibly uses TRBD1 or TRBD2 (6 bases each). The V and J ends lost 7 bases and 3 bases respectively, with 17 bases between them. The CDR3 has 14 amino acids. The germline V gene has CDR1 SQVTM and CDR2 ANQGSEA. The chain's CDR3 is CSGRAQGWTDTQYF. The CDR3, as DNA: TGCAGCGGGAGGGCCCAGGGGTGGACAGATACGCAGTATTTT.

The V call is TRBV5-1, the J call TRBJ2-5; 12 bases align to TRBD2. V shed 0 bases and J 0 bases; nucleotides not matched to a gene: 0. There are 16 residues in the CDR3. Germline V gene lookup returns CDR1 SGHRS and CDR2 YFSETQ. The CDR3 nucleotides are TGCGCCAGCAGCTTGGGGACTAGCGGGAACCAAGAGACCCAGTACTTC. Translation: CASSLGTSGNQETQYF.

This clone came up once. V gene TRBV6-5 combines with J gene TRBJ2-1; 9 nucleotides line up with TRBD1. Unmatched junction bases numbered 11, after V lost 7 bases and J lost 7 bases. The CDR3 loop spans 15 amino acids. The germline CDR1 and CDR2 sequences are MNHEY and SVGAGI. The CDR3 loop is CASNPGTGLRNEQFF. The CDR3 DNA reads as TGTGCCAGCAATCCCGGGACAGGGCTGCGAAATGAGCAGTTCTTC.

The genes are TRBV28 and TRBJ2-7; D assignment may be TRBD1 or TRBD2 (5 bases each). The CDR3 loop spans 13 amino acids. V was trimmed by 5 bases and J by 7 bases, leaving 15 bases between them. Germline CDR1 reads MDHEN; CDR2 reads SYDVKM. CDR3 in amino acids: CASSPGTGREQYF. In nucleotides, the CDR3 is TGTGCCAGCAGTCCCGGGACCGGGCGGGAGCAGTACTTC.

The CDR3 protein is CASSLGVRLAGNYEQYF. The CDR3 coding sequence is TGTGCCAGCAGCTTAGGGGTTAGACTAGCGGGAAACTACGAGCAGTACTTC. V is TRBV7-2 and J is TRBJ2-7; TRBD2 agrees at 11 bases. The CDR3 sequence is 17 residues long. Unmatched junction bases numbered 8, after V lost 1 base and J lost 3 bases. Germline V gene lookup returns CDR1 SGHTA and CDR2 FQGNSA.

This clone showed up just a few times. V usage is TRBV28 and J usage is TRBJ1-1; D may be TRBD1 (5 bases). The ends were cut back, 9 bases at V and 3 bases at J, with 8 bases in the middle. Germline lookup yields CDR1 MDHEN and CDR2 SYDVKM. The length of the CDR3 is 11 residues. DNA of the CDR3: TGTGCCAGTGGCAGGGACACTGAAGCTTTCTTT. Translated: CASGRDTEAFF.

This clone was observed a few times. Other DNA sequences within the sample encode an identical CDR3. The CDR3 nucleotides read TGTGCCAGCAGCCTTGGACAGGCTAACACTGAAGCTTTCTTT. Its translation is CASSLGQANTEAFF. This chain links TRBV7-9 with TRBJ1-1; the match to TRBD1 covers 7 bases. The J segment lost 2 bases and the V segment lost 5 bases, leaving 5 bases of the junction unmatched. CDR1 is SEHNR and CDR2 is FQNEAQ in the germline V gene (reference sequence). The CDR3 covers 14 residues.

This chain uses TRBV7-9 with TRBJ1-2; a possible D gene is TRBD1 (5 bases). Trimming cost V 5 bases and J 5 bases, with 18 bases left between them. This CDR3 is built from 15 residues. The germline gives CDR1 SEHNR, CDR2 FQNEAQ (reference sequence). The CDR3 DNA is TGTGCCAGCAGCCCCCTAAGCAGGGTAGAATATGGCTACACCTTC. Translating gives CASSPLSRVEYGYTF.

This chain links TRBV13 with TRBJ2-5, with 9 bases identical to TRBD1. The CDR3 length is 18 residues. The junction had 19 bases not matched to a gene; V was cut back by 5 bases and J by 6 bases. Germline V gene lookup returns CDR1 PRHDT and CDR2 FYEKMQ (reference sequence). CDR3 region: CASSRGVVPGQGVKTQYF. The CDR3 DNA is TGTGCCAGCAGCCGAGGCGTAGTCCCGGGACAGGGAGTAAAGACCCAGTACTTC.

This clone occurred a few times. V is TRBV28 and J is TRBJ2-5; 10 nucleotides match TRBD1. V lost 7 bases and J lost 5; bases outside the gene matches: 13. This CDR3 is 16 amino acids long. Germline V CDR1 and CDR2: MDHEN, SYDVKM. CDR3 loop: CASNSRPGTGVETQYF. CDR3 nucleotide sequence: TGTGCCAGCAACTCCCGCCCCGGGACAGGGGTGGAGACCCAGTACTTC.

In DNA, the CDR3 is TGTGCCAGCAGCTTGGCCTCGGGACTAGTTTCAGATACGCAGTATTTT. Translating it yields CASSLASGLVSDTQYF. V is TRBV5-4 and J is TRBJ2-3, with 8 bases that match TRBD2. V lost 0 bases, J lost 4 bases, and 7 bases stayed unmatched. This CDR3 region has 16 residues. The germline CDR1 and CDR2 sequences are SGHNT and YYREEE (reference sequence). The entire variable domain, with the rest obtained from reference TRBV5-4 and TRBJ2-3, is as follows: ETGVTQSPTHLIKTRGQQVTLRCSSQSGHNTVSWYQQALGQGPQFIFQYYREEENGRGNFPPRFSGLQFPNYSSELNVNALELDDSALYLCASSLASGLVSDTQYFGPGTRLTVL.

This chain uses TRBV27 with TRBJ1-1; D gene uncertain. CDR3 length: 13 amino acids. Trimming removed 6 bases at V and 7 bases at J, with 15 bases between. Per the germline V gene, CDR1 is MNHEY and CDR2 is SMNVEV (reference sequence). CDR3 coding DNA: TGTGCCAGCAGGCTGCGCGTGGGAAGTGAAGCTTTCTTT. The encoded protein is CASRLRVGSEAFF.

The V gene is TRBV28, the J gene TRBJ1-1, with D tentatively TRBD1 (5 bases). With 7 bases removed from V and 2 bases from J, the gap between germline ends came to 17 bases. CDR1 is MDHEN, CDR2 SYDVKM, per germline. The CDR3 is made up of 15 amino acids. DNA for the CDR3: TGTGCCAGCAAACTTCACGACAGTACTAACACTGAAGCTTTCTTT. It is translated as CASKLHDSTNTEAFF.

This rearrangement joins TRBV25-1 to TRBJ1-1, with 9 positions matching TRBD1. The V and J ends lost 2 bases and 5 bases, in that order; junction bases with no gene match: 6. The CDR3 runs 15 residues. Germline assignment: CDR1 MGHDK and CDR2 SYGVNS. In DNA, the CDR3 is TGTGCCAGCAGTGAACCGGGGACAGGGTTGACTGAAGCTTTCTTT. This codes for CASSEPGTGLTEAFF.

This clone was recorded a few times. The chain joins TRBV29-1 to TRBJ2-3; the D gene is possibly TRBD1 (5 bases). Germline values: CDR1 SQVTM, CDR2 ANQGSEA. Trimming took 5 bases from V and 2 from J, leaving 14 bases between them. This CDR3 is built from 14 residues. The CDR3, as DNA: TGCAGCGTTTCCAGGGAAAGTTCCACAGATACGCAGTATTTT. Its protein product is CSVSRESSTDTQYF.

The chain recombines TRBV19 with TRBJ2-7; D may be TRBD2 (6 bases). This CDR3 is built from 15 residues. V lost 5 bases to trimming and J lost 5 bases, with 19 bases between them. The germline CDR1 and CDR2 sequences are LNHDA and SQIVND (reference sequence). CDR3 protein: CASSGRRLETNEQYF. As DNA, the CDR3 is TGTGCCAGTAGTGGGAGACGACTAGAGACAAACGAGCAGTACTTC. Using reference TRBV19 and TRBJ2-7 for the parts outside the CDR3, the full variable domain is DGGITQSPKYLFRKEGQNVTLSCEQNLNHDAMYWYRQDPGQGLRLIYYSQIVNDFQKGDIAEGYSVSREKKESFPLTVTSAQKNPTAFYLCASSGRRLETNEQYFGPGTRLTVT.

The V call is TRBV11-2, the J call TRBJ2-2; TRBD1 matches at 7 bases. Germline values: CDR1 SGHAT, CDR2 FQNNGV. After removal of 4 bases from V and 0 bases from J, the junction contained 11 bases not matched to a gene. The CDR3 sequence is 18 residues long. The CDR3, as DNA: TGTGCCAGCAGCTGGCCCGGAGGACAGGCGACGAACACCGGGGAGCTGTTTTTT. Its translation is CASSWPGGQATNTGELFF.